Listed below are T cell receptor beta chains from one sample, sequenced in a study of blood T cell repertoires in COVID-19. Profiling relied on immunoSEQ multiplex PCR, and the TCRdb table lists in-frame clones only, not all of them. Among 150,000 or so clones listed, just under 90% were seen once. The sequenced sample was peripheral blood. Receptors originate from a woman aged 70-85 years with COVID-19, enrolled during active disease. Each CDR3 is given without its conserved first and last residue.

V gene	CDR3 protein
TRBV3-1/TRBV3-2	ASSQEGQAQGYGYT
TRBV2	AGGEDSNYGYT
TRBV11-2	ASSLGASGGQETQY
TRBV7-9	ASSLSQGSQPQH
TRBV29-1	SVGREGAGAF
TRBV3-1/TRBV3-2	ASSQGTSGRTSLYNEQF
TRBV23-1	ASSRGGSRADTQY
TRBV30	AWRHLGAGETQY
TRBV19	ASSIGGVNMNTEAF
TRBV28	AIIGDILGEQF
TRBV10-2	ASMRQSKYEQY
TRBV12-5	ASGVGASQETQY
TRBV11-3	ASSPFPGQGVHEQY
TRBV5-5	ASSLVRDFSPLH
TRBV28	ASWSINPTGYYGYT
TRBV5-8	ASSGDRDAYGYT
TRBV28	ASSFSLTTGLDQETQY